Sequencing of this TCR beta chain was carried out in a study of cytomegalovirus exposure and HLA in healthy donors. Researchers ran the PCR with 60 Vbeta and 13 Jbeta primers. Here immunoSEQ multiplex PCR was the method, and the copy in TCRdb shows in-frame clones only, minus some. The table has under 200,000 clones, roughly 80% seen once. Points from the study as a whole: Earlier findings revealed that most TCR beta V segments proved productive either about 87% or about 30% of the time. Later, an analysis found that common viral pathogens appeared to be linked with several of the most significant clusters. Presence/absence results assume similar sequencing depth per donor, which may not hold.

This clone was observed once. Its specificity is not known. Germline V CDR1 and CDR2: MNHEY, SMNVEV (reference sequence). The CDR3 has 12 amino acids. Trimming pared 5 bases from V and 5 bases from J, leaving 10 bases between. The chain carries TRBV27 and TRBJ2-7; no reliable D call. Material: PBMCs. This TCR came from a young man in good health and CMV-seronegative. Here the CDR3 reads CASSPASDEQYF. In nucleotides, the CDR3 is TGTGCCAGCAGTCCGGCTAGTGACGAGCAGTACTTC.